This T cell receptor beta chain was recovered during a study of regulatory dendritic cells for organ transplantation. Across the whole study: LPS was added to dendritic cell cultures on day 6.

CFSE-labeled sorted T cells met regulatory or mature dendritic cells for around 5 days. CD4+ or CD8+ T cells were sorted as naive CD45RA+ or memory CD45RO+. Study-wide findings and caveats: Considerable individual heterogeneity was seen in alloreactive memory CD8+ T cells.

For this clone: Its matching antigen is unknown.

Here immunoSEQ multiplex PCR was the method, and the copy in TCRdb shows in-frame clones only, minus some. The sample lists 10,000 to 11,000 clones, 65% occurring once. CDR3 size: 15 residues. Per germline, CDR1 SNHLY and CDR2 FYNNEI. Trimming removed 3 bases at V and 6 bases at J, with 15 bases between. This sequence originates from a human donor in good health. V usage is TRBV2 and J usage is TRBJ2-4; perhaps TRBD2 as D (6 bases). The sample was naive CD4+ T cells from blood cultured with dendritic cells. As for subset: CD45RA+ naive T cells. The CDR3 reads CASSDLGRDRNIQYF. The CDR3, as DNA: TGTGCCAGCAGTGATTTAGGGCGGGATCGAAACATTCAGTACTTC.